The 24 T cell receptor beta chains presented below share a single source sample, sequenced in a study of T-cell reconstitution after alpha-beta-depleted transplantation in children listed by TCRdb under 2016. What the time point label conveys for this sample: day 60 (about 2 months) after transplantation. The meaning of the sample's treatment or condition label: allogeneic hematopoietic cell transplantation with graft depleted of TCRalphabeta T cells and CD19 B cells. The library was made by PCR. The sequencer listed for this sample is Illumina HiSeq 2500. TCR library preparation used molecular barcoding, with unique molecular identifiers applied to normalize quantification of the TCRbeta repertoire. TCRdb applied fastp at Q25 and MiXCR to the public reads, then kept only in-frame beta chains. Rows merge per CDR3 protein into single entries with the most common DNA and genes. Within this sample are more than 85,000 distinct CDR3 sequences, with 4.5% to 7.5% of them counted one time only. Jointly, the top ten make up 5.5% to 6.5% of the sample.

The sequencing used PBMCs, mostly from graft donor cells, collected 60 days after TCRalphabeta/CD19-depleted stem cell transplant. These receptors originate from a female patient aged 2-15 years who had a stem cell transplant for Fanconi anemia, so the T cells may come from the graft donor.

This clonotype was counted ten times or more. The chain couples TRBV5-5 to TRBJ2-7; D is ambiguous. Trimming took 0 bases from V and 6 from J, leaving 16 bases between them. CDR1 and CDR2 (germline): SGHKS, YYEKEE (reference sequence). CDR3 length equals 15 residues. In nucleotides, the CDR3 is TGTGCCAGCAGCTTGGTGGCTCGCCAATCGGGCGAGCAGTACTTC. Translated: CASSLVARQSGEQYF. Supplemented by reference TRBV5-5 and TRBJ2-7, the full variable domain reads DAGVTQSPTHLIKTRGQQVTLRCSPISGHKSVSWYQQVLGQGPQFIFQYYEKEERGRGNFPDRFSARQFPNYSSELNVNALLLGDSALYLCASSLVARQSGEQYFGPGTRLTVT.

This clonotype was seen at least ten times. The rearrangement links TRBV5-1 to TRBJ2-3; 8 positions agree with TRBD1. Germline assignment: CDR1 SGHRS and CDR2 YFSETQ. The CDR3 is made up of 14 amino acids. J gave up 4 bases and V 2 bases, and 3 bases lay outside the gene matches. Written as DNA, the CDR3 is TGCGCCAGCAGCTTAGGACAGGGTCCAGATACGCAGTATTTT. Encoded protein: CASSLGQGPDTQYF. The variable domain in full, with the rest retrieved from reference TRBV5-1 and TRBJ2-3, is KAGVTQTPRYLIKTRGQQVTLSCSPISGHRSVSWYQQTPGQGLQFLFEYFSETQRNKGNFPGRFSGRQFSNSRSEMNVSTLELGDSALYLCASSLGQGPDTQYFGPGTRLTVL.

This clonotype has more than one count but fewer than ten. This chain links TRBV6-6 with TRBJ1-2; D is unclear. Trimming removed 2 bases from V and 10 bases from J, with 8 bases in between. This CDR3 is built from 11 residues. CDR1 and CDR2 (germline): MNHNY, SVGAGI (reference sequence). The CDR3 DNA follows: TGTGCCAGCAGTTACCCGGGCAACTACACCTTC. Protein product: CASSYPGNYTF.

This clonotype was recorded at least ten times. In DNA, the CDR3 is TGCAGTGCTAGAATGGGCTCCTACAATGAGCAGTTCTTC. It encodes CSARMGSYNEQFF. This chain links TRBV20-1 with TRBJ2-1; no reliable D call. Trimming left V 2 bases short and J 0 bases short, with 5 bases between. The CDR3 covers 13 residues. Germline-derived CDR1 and CDR2 are DFQATT and SNEGSKA (reference sequence).

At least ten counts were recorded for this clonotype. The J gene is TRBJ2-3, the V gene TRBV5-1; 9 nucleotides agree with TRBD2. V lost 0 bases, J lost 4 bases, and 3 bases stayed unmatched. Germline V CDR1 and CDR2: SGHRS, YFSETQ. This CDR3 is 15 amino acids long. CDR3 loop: CASSLVLAGSDTQYF. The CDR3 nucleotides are TGCGCCAGCAGCTTGGTACTAGCGGGTTCAGATACGCAGTATTTT.

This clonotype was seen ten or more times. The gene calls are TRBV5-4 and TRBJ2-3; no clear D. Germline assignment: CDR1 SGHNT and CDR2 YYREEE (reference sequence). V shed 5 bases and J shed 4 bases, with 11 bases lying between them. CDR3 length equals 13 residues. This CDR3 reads CASRPLGADTQYF. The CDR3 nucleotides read TGTGCCAGCAGGCCCCTTGGCGCAGATACGCAGTATTTT. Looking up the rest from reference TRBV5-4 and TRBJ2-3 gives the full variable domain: ETGVTQSPTHLIKTRGQQVTLRCSSQSGHNTVSWYQQALGQGPQFIFQYYREEENGRGNFPPRFSGLQFPNYSSELNVNALELDDSALYLCASRPLGADTQYFGPGTRLTVL.

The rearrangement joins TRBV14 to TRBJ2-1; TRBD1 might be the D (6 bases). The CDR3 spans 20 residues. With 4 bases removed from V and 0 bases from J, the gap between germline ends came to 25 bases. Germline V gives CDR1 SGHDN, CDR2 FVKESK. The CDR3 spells CASSLERTVLLSTSYNEQFF. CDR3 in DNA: TGTGCCAGCAGCCTGGAACGGACAGTTCTCCTTTCGACCTCCTACAATGAGCAGTTCTTC.

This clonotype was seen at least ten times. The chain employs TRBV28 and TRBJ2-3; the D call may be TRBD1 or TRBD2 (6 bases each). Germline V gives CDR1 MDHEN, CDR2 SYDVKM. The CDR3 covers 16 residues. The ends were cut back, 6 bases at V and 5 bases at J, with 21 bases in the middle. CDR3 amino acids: CASRPFRGGGLDTQYF. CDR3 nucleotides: TGTGCCAGCAGACCCTTCCGAGGAGGGGGTTTAGATACGCAGTATTTT.

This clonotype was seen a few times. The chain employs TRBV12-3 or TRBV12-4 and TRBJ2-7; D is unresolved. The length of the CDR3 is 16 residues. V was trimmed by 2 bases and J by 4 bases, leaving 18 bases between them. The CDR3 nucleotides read TGTGCCAGCAGTTTAAGGTATCCCGCGAGCTCGTACGAGCAGTACTTC. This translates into CASSLRYPASSYEQYF.

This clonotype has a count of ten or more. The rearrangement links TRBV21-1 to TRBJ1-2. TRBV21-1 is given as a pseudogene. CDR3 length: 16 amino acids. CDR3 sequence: CASSKEARRFGYGYTF. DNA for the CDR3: TGTGCCAGCAGCAAAGAGGCACGAAGGTTTGGCTATGGCTACACCTTC.

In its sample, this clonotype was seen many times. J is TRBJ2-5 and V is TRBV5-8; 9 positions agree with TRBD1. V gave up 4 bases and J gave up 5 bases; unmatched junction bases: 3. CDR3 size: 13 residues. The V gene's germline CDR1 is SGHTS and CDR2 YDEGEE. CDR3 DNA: TGTGCCAGCAGCCCCGGGACAGGGGAGACCCAGTACTTC. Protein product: CASSPGTGETQYF.

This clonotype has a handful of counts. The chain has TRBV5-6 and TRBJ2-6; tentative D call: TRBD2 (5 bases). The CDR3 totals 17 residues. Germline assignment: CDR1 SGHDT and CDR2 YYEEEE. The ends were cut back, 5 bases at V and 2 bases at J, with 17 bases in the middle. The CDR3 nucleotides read TGTGCCAGCAGACTTACCTTCGCGGGCCCTGGGGCCAACGTCCTGACTTTC. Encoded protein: CASRLTFAGPGANVLTF.

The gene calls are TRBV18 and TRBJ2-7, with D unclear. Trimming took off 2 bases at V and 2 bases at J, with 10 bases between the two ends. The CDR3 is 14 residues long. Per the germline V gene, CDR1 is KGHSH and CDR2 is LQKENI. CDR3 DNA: TGTGCCAGCTCACCAACGACCATTCCCTACGAGCAGTACTTC. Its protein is CASSPTTIPYEQYF.

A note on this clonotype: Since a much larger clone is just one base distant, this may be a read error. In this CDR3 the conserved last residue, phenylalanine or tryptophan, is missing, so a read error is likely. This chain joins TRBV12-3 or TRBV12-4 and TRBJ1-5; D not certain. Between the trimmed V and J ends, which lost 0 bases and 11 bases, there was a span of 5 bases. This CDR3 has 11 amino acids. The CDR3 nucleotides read TGTGCCAGCAGTTTAGCGGGCGCCCAGCATTAT. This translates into CASSLAGAQHY.

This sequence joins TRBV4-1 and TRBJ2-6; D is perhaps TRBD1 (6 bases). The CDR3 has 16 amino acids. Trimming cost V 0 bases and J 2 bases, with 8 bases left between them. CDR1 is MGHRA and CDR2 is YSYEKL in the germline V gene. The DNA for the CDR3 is TGCGCCAGCAGCCAAGACAGGGGCACTGGGGCCAACGTCCTGACTTTC. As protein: CASSQDRGTGANVLTF.

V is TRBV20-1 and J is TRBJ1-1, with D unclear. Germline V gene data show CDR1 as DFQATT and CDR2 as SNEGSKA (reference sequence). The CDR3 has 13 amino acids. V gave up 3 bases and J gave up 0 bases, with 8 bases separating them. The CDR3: CSARSVMNTEAFF. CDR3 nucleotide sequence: TGCAGTGCTAGGAGCGTTATGAACACTGAAGCTTTCTTT.

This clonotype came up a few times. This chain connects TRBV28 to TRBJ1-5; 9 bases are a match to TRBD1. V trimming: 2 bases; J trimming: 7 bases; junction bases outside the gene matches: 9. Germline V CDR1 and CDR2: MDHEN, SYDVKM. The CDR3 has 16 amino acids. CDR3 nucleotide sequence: TGTGCCAGCAGTTTAGTGGATTGGACAGGGGAACAGCCCCAGCATTTT. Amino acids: CASSLVDWTGEQPQHF.

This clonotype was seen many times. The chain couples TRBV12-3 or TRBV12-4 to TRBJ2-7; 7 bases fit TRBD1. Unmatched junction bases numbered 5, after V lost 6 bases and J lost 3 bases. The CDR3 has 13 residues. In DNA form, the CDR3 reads TGTGCCAGCAGACCGGACAGGCGCTACGAGCAGTACTTC. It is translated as CASRPDRRYEQYF.

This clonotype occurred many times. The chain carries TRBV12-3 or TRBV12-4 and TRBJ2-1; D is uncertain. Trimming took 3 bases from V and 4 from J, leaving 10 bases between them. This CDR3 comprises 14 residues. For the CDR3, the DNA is TGTGCCAGCAGTTTTGGTGGGCGATACAATGAGCAGTTCTTC. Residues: CASSFGGRYNEQFF.

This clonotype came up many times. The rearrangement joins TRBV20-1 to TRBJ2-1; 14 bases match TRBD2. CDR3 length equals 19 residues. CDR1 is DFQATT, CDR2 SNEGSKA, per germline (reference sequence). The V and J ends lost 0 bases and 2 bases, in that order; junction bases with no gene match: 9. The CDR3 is CSARDPGTSGRWAYNEQFF. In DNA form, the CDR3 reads TGCAGTGCTAGAGATCCCGGGACTAGCGGGAGATGGGCCTACAATGAGCAGTTCTTC.

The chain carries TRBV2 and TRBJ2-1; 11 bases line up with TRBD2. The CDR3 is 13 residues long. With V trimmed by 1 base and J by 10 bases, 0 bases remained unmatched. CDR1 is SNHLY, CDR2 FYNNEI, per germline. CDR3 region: CASSEGTSGEQFF. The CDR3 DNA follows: TGTGCCAGCAGTGAAGGGACTAGCGGGGAGCAGTTCTTC.

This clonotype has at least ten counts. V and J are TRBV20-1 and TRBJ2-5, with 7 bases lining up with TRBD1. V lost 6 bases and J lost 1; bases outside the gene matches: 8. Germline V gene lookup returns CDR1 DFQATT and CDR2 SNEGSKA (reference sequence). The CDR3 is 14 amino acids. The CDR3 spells CSASPGTAQETQYF. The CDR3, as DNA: TGCAGTGCGTCTCCGGGGACAGCCCAAGAGACCCAGTACTTC.

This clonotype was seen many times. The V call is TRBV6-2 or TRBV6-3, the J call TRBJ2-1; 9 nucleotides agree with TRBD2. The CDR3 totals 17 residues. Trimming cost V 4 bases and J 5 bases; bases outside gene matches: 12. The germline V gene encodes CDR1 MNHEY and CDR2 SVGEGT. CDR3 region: CASSWLAGVPRNNEQFF. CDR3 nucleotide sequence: TGTGCCAGCAGTTGGTTAGCGGGAGTTCCTCGCAACAATGAGCAGTTCTTC.

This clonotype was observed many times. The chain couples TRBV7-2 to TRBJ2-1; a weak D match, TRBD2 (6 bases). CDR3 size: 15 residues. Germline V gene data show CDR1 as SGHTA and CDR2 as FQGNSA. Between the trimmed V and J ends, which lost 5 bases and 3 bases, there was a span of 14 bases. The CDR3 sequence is CASSPEGYYYNEQFF. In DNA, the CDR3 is TGTGCCAGCAGCCCGGAGGGTTACTACTACAATGAGCAGTTCTTC.